The entry below describes one TCR beta chain. Its antigen is currently unknown. One end of the junction fails to match germline, which may point to a read error. This sample's RNA came from whole unsorted tissue. TCRbeta libraries were built with three rounds of nested PCR, modified from ARM-PCR. MiXCR, run by TCRdb on the multiplex PCR reads, gives a single entry per CDR3 protein. Among some 71,000 distinct CDR3 sequences listed, 55% to 75% were seen once. Germline V CDR1 and CDR2: MDHEN, SYDVKM. The CDR3 runs to 16 residues. The entry originates in a study of tumor and adjacent non-tumor tissue in lung cancer. As for the study in general: Patients comprised some eleven adenocarcinoma, a couple of squamous cell carcinoma and 1 small cell lung cancer. On average, productive TCRbeta reads reached about 4.17 million per sample. The study's findings and limits: Tumor TCR diversity, when higher, was linked to shorter survival.

The specimen sequenced was lung tumor tissue. J is TRBJ2-5 and V is TRBV28; tentative D call: TRBD2 (5 bases). This clonotype was sampled from a woman aged 40 to 49 with non-small cell lung cancer. This CDR3 reads CAGSPSSGPYQETQYF. CDR3 DNA: TGTGCCGGCAGTCCCTCCAGCGGACCGTACCAAGAGACCCAGTACTTC.